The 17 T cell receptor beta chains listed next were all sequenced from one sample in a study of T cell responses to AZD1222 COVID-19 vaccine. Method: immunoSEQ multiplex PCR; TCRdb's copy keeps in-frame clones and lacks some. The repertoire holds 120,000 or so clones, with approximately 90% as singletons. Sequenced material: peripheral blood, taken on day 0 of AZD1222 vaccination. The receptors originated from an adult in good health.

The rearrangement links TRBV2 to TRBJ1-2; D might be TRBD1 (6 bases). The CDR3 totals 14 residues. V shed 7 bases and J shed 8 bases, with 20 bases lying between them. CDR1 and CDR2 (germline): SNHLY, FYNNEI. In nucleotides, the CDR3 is TGTGCCAGCACCCCGCGGGCAGGGGCGGCGGGCTACACCTTC. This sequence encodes CASTPRAGAAGYTF.

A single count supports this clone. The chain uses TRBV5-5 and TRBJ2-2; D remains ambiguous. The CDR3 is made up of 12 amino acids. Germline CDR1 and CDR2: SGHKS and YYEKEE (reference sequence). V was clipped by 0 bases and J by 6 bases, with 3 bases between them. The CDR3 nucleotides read TGTGCCAGCAGCTTGGATGCCGGGGAGCTGTTTTTT. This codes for CASSLDAGELFF.

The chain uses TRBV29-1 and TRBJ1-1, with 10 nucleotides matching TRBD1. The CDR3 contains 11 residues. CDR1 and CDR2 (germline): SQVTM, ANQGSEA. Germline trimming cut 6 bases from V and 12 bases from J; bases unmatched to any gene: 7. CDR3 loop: CSVGTGVLSFF. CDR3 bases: TGCAGCGTAGGGACAGGGGTGTTGTCTTTCTTT.

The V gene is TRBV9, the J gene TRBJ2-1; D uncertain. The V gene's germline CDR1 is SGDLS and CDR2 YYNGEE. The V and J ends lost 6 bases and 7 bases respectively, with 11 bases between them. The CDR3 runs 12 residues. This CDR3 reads CASTGLTNEQFF. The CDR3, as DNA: TGTGCCAGCACTGGATTAACGAATGAGCAGTTCTTC.

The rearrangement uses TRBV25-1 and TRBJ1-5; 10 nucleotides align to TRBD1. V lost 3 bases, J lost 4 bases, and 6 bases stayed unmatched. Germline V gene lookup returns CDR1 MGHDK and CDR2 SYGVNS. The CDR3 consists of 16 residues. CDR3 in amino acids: CASSETGTGDNQPQHF. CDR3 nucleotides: TGTGCCAGCAGTGAGACCGGGACAGGGGATAATCAGCCCCAGCATTTT.

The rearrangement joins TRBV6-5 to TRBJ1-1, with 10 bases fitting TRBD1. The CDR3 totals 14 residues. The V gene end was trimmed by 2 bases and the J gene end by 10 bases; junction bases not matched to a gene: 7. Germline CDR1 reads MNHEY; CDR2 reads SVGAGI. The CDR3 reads CASSYGTGVSRAFF. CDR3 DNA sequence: TGTGCCAGCAGTTACGGGACAGGGGTCTCCCGAGCTTTCTTT.

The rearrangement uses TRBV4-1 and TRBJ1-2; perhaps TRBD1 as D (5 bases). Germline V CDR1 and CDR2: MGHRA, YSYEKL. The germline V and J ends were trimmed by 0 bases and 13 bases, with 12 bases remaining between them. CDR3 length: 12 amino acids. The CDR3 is CASSQDRAGSTF. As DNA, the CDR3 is TGCGCCAGCAGCCAAGATCGGGCAGGGAGCACCTTC.

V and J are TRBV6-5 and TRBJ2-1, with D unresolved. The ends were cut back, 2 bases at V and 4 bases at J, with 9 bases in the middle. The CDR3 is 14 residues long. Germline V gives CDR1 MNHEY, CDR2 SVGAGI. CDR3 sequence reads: CASSYESRYNEQFF. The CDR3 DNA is TGTGCCAGCAGTTACGAGAGCCGTTACAATGAGCAGTTCTTC.

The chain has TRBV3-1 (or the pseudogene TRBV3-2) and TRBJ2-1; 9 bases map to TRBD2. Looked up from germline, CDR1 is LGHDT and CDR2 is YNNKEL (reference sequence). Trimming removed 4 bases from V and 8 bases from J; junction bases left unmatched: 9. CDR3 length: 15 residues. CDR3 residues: CASSPRSSGSYEQFF. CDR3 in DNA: TGTGCCAGCAGCCCCCGGAGTAGCGGGAGCTATGAGCAGTTCTTC.

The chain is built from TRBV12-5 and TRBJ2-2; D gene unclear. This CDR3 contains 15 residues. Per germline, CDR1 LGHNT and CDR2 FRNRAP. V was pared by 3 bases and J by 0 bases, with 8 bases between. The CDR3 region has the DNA TGTGCTAGTGGTTTAACCCGATCGAACACCGGGGAGCTGTTTTTT. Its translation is CASGLTRSNTGELFF.

CDR3 sequence: CASSPGTALNTEAFF. The CDR3 nucleotides are TGTGCCAGCAGCCCCGGGACGGCATTGAACACTGAAGCTTTCTTT. V and J are TRBV7-6 and TRBJ1-1, with D possibly being TRBD1 (5 bases). Trimming took off 5 bases at V and 0 bases at J, with 13 bases between the two ends. Germline V CDR1 and CDR2: SGHVS, FNYEAQ. This CDR3 region has 15 residues.

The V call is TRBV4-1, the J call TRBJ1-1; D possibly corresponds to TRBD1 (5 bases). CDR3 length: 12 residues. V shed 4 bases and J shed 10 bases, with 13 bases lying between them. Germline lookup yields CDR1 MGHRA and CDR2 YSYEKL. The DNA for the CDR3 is TGCGCCAGCAGCCCAGCAGGGTGGGGAGCTTTCTTT. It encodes CASSPAGWGAFF.

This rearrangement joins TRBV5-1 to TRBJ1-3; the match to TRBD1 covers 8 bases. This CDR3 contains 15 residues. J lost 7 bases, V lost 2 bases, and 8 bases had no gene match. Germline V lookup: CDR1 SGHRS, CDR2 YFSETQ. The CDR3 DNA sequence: TGCGCCAGCAGCTTTGGCCAACAGGGGGTTAACACCATATATTTT. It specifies CASSFGQQGVNTIYF.

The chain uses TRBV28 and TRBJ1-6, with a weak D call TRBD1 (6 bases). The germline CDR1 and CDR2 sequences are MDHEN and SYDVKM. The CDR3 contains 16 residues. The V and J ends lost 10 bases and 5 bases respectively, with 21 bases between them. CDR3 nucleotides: TGTGCCACCTCTCCGGGGGGGCTGGGTAATAATTCACCCCTCCACTTT. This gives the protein CATSPGGLGNNSPLHF.

Written as DNA, the CDR3 is TGTGCCAGCAGCTTAACCCAGGGAGTAGGGCTTAAAGCTTTCTTT. It yields the protein CASSLTQGVGLKAFF. The chain links TRBV7-9 to TRBJ1-1; tentatively, D is TRBD1 (5 bases). Trimming shortened V by 2 bases and J by 9 bases, and 19 bases separated the two germline ends. The CDR3 is made up of 15 amino acids. CDR1 SEHNR and CDR2 FQNEAQ come from the germline V gene (reference sequence).

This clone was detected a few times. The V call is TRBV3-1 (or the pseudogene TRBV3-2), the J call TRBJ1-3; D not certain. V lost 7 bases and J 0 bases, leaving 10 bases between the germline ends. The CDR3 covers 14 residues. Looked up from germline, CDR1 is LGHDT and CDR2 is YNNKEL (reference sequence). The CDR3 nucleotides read TGTGCCAGCACCTTCATGGACTCTGGAAACACCATATATTTT. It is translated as CASTFMDSGNTIYF.

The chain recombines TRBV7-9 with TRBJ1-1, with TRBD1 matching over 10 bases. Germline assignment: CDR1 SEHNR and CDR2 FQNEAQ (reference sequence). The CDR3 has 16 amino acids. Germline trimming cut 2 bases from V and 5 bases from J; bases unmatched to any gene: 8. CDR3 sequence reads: CASSLRTGGVETEAFF. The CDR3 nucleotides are TGTGCCAGCAGCTTAAGGACAGGGGGAGTGGAGACTGAAGCTTTCTTT.